These T cell receptor beta chains were read from a single sample in a study of blood T cell repertoires in COVID-19. Profiled with immunoSEQ multiplex PCR; TCRdb holds only in-frame clones, not every one. Altogether 300,000 or so clones are present, roughly 89% being singletons, with the ten largest covering 2.5% to 3.5%. Material for sequencing was PBMCs or T cells enriched from blood (not recorded which). The source of these receptors is a woman in her fifties or sixties who had been exposed to COVID-19. Both conserved end residues are part of each CDR3.

CDR3,V
CASQLGTGDSYEQYF,TRBV6-5
CASSIRRSRDSGNTIYF,TRBV19
CASSTRGAYNQPQHF,TRBV19
CASSPTGNRAGGYTF,TRBV2
CASSRQGANVLTF,TRBV11-3
CASSFFLSTDTQYF,TRBV5-5
CASSPGPGQGIGGYTF,TRBV5-1
CASSFPNSGYTF,TRBV6-5
CASRGQGAGNEQFF,TRBV3-1/TRBV3-2
CASSQDILRGANTEAFF,TRBV4-1
CASSEEQGPEREQYF,TRBV7-6
CASSLSDRGGYTF,TRBV28
CASRRSNYGYTF,TRBV28
CASSLFPGAGNTIYF,TRBV28
CSASRGGANTEAFF,TRBV20-1
CASSLGTSGALGETQYF,TRBV5-1
CASKRPGGNQPQHF,TRBV6-5
CASSLLTSGGATYNEQFF,TRBV28
CASSFSGTGVNSPLHF,TRBV7-6
CASSFNRGPGTDTQYF,TRBV7-9
CASSFGLAGGPYNEQFF,TRBV5-1
CASSPSGTGGFGELFF,TRBV28
CASSPSGQYEQYF,TRBV3-1/TRBV3-2
CASSLEGVTVYNSPLHF,TRBV5-5
CASSNIPGTGDTDTQYF,TRBV5-1
CASSQQGDYGYTF,TRBV11-2
CASSDRVGEKLFF,TRBV12-3/TRBV12-4
CASSTTAGGLLITDTQYF,TRBV9
CASSYRVLGNTEAFF,TRBV6-5
CATSSATGLATNEKLFF,TRBV15
CASSPLAGVNTEAFF,TRBV7-9
CASSGAVRTGRDTEAFF,TRBV10-2
CATSAQIMGTGGSYEQYF,TRBV15
CSGSLAANTGELFF,TRBV29-1
CASSFDRGGYNEQFF,TRBV28
CASSKPGVMNTEAFF,TRBV27
CASSQDLEPYGYTF,TRBV4-2
CAISESATLYGYTF,TRBV10-3
CASKVGTGGSGNTIYF,TRBV7-9
CASSLETGSWNTEAFF,TRBV5-8
CATSGQASTDTQYF,TRBV24-1
CASSLAEKLFF,TRBV28
CASRTGGTDTQYF,TRBV6-5
CASSDQGNYGYTF,TRBV2
CASVRGLGQNQPQHF,TRBV19
CASSWGVEQYF,TRBV28
CASSPRSLEGKKEKLFF,TRBV7-9
CASSEGHLSNQPQHF,TRBV6-1
CASSTRRGGGPYGYTF,TRBV7-9
CASSQDRGRFTEAFF,TRBV4-1
CASSSRTGRNTIYF,TRBV7-9
CASSLRSGTPYNEQFF,TRBV11-1
CASSHDSPGQTYEQYF,TRBV4-1